This T cell receptor (beta chain) came from a study of breast tumors, draining lymph nodes, adjacent tissues. General study points: Tumor repertoires ranked between lymph nodes and nontumor tissue in diversity, with V and J gene preferences. The lymph node origin of tumor T cells was framed as consistent with a hypothesis, not demonstrated.

TCRdb reprocessed the multiplex PCR reads with MiXCR, giving one entry per CDR3 protein. Among about 15,000 distinct CDR3 sequences listed, around 50% were seen once. Remarks on this clonotype: Its antigen is not identified.

In germline, CDR1 is SNHLY, CDR2 FYNNEI. Trimming removed 6 bases from V and 4 bases from J; junction bases left unmatched: 12. This CDR3 contains 17 residues. The V gene is TRBV2, the J gene TRBJ2-1; 10 bases line up with TRBD2. The receptor was derived from a female donor with breast cancer. Some clones in this sample may be carry-over from other donors' samples. What was sequenced was tumor-adjacent breast tissue. CDR3 bases: TGTGCCAGCAGCAGGCAGCGGGAGGGACTACTATACAATGAGCAGTTCTTC. The encoded protein is CASSRQREGLLYNEQFF.